This T cell receptor beta chain is drawn from a study of CXCR3-negative and CXCR3-positive naive CD8 T cells. Points from the study as a whole: Naive CXCR3-negative and CXCR3-positive cells had similar TRBV-TRBJ usage; memory differed.

This CDR3 has 15 residues. From germline, CDR1 is MRHNA and CDR2 SNTAGT. Note on this clonotype: The antigen is not known.

Researchers prepared the TRB cDNA libraries using 5' RACE with UMI labels. TCRdb re-called the 5' RACE reads and catalogs CDR3 proteins one per entry, DNA excluded. Here the sample table reports around 52,000 distinct CDR3 sequences. The receptor was isolated from a human donor in good health. Some clones in this sample may be carry-over from other donors' samples. The chain has TRBV6-4 and TRBJ2-7; TCRdb's D call, TRBD1, is unchecked because there is no DNA. Sequencing input: memory CD8+ T cells from blood. The CDR3 sequence: CASSVLGTGGCEQYF.